Each of the 9 T cell receptor beta chains below was sequenced from the same sample in a study of beta chain features in type 1 diabetes. The study reverse transcribed the entire isolated RNA, so it sequenced expressed TCRB transcripts. TCRdb's copy holds only in-frame clones and misses some; the assay was immunoSEQ multiplex PCR. The sample includes approximately 250,000 clones, 16% of them seen just once. Overall study results and limits: Across all four CD4+ subsets, people with type 1 diabetes showed modestly shorter TCRB CDR3s.

These TCRs' antigens remain unknown. Sequenced material: naive CD4+ T cells from blood. The receptors here all came from a man aged 25 to 40 with type 1 diabetes.

J is TRBJ2-7 and V is TRBV29-1; TRBD2 is a possible D gene (5 bases). Trimming shortened V by 0 bases and J by 2 bases, and 5 bases separated the two germline ends. CDR3 size: 12 residues. Germline-derived CDR1 and CDR2 are SQVTM and ANQGSEA. CDR3 sequence: CSVEDGTYEQYF. In DNA form, the CDR3 reads TGCAGCGTTGAAGACGGGACCTACGAGCAGTACTTC.

This clone was seen a handful of times. The rearrangement joins TRBV29-1 to TRBJ2-2, with D maybe TRBD1 (6 bases). The V gene lost 5 bases and the J gene lost 0 bases, with 10 bases spanning the gap. The CDR3 runs 14 residues. The germline V gene encodes CDR1 SQVTM and CDR2 ANQGSEA. The DNA of the CDR3 is TGCAGCGTTCGCGACAGGACGAACACCGGGGAGCTGTTTTTT. It translates to CSVRDRTNTGELFF.

This rearrangement joins TRBV7-2 to TRBJ1-1; a weak D match, TRBD1 (6 bases). There are 15 residues in the CDR3. CDR1 is SGHTA and CDR2 is FQGNSA in the germline V gene. Deletions cut 5 bases from V and 7 bases from J, with 20 bases between. CDR3 DNA: TGTGCCAGCAGCATTAGAGGGTGGACAGCAAATGAAGCTTTCTTT. The encoded protein is CASSIRGWTANEAFF.

The rearrangement joins TRBV29-1 to TRBJ1-1; no firm D call. Germline CDR1 reads SQVTM; CDR2 reads ANQGSEA. The CDR3 is made up of 13 amino acids. V was trimmed by 4 bases and J by 4 bases, leaving 13 bases between them. The CDR3 DNA reads as TGCAGCGTTGCTCTCGGGGTGTTCACTGAAGCTTTCTTT. Encoded protein: CSVALGVFTEAFF.

The V and J genes are TRBV4-2 and TRBJ2-1; 10 bases align to TRBD1. Trimming took 1 base from V and 7 from J; bases not matched to a gene: 10. The germline CDR1 and CDR2 sequences are LGHNA and YNFKEQ. The CDR3 runs 17 residues. CDR3 bases: TGTGCCAGCAGCCAAGTCGGCACGGGGACAGGGGTTAATGAGCAGTTCTTC. It is translated as CASSQVGTGTGVNEQFF.

A few counts support this clone. This sequence joins TRBV29-1 and TRBJ2-5; a possible D gene is TRBD1 (6 bases). The CDR3 is 12 residues long. From germline, CDR1 is SQVTM and CDR2 ANQGSEA. Trimming took off 4 bases at V and 7 bases at J, with 13 bases between the two ends. The CDR3 sequence is CSVGTVGGTQYF. DNA of the CDR3: TGCAGCGTTGGGACAGTCGGTGGGACCCAGTACTTC.

The chain employs TRBV11-1 and TRBJ2-1, with D perhaps assigned TRBD1 or TRBD2 (5 bases each). CDR3 size: 17 residues. V was clipped by 5 bases and J by 0 bases, with 17 bases between them. Per germline, CDR1 SGHAT and CDR2 FQDESV (reference sequence). In DNA form, the CDR3 reads TGTGCCAGCAGCCTTAGAAGGGACCCGAGCTCCTACAATGAGCAGTTCTTC. Protein product: CASSLRRDPSSYNEQFF. Supplemented by reference TRBV11-1 and TRBJ2-1, the full variable domain reads EAEVAQSPRYKITEKSQAVAFWCDPISGHATLYWYRQILGQGPELLVQFQDESVVDDSQLPKDRFSAERLKGVDSTLKIQPAELGDSAMYLCASSLRRDPSSYNEQFFGPGTRLTVL.

This clone was seen a handful of times. V usage is TRBV6-6 and J usage is TRBJ2-7, with D perhaps TRBD2 (5 bases). The length of the CDR3 is 12 residues. The V gene's germline CDR1 is MNHNY and CDR2 SVGAGI (reference sequence). Trimming took off 2 bases at V and 7 bases at J, with 9 bases between the two ends. CDR3 protein: CASSYGEREQYF. CDR3 DNA sequence: TGTGCCAGCAGTTACGGGGAGAGGGAGCAGTACTTC.

There are a few counts of this clone. The chain uses TRBV2 and TRBJ2-1, with D unresolved. Per the germline V gene, CDR1 is SNHLY and CDR2 is FYNNEI. There are 13 residues in the CDR3. Trimming removed 6 bases from V and 7 bases from J, with 13 bases in between. The CDR3 is CASSQKNFNEQFF. The DNA for the CDR3 is TGTGCCAGCAGCCAAAAGAACTTTAATGAGCAGTTCTTC.